This T cell receptor (beta chain) was identified during a study of T-cell reconstitution after alpha-beta-depleted transplantation in children. As for this clonotype: Its ends do not fully match the called genes, so a read error is possible.

Unique molecular identifiers tagged the TCRbeta library. TCRdb analysed the PCR reads with MiXCR anew, one entry per CDR3 protein. Seen here are 250,000 to 400,000 distinct CDR3 sequences, approximately 20% observed once, and the top ten hold approximately 11%. The CDR3 has 14 amino acids. CDR1 is SQVTM, CDR2 ANQGSEA, per germline. This TCR was sampled from a male patient younger than 18 who had a stem cell transplant for acute lymphoblastic leukemia, so the T cells may come from the graft donor. The rearrangement joins TRBV29-1 to TRBJ2-5; 11 nucleotides agree with TRBD2. Sequenced material: PBMCs, mostly from graft donor cells, taken 180 days after TCRalphabeta/CD19-depleted stem cell transplant. For the CDR3, the DNA is TGCAGCGTACGGACTAGCGGGCGACAAGAGACCCAGTCCTTC. The encoded protein is CSVRTSGRQETQSF.